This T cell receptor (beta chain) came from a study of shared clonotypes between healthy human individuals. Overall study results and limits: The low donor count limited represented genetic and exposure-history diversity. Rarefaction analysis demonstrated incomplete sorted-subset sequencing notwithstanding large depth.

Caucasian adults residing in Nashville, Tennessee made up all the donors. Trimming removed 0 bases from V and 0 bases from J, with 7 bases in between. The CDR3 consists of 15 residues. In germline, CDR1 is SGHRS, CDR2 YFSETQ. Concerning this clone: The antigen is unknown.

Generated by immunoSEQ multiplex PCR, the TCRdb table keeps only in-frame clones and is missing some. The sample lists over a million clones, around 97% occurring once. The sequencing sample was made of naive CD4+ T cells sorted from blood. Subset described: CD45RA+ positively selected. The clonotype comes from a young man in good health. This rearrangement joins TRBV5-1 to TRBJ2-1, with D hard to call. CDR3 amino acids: CASSLVVVSYNEQFF. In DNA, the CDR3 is TGCGCCAGCAGCTTGGTGGTCGTCTCCTACAATGAGCAGTTCTTC.